The clone carrying this T cell receptor beta chain was seen a handful of times. Its cognate antigen is unknown. This entry is derived from a study of blood T cell dynamics during melanoma immunotherapy. Across the whole study: First-line therapy was either pembrolizumab or nivolumab with ipilimumab for metastatic melanoma. Study-level findings and limits: PBMC repertoires of eventual disease-control patients split at W3 into clonality or diversity gains.

Germline loops: CDR1 SQVTM, CDR2 ANQGSEA. The CDR3 loop spans 16 amino acids. Trimming cost V 6 bases and J 0 bases; bases outside gene matches: 7. Time point here: pre-treatment baseline. Clones were read by immunoSEQ multiplex PCR, and TCRdb kept only the in-frame ones, dropping some. The repertoire consists of about 7,000 clones, with about 80% occurring once and the leading ten covering 16%. The starting material was blood, obtained from a patient treated with checkpoint blockade. The J gene is TRBJ2-7, the V gene TRBV29-1; the match to TRBD2 covers 14 bases. The receptor was derived from a human donor with melanoma. The CDR3 DNA reads as TGCAGCGTAGCAGGACTAGCGGGAGGTTCCTCCTACGAGCAGTACTTC. It encodes CSVAGLAGGSSYEQYF.